This is a list of T cell receptor beta chains from one sample in a study of T-cell reconstitution after alpha-beta-depleted transplantation in children. TCRdb re-called the PCR reads through MiXCR, storing one row per CDR3 protein. The table has about 340,000 distinct CDR3 sequences, about 9.4% seen once. Material: PBMCs from the stem cell graft donor, obtained from the stem cell graft. The receptors were sampled from a human donor who donated a stem cell graft to a child with acute lymphoblastic leukemia. Each CDR3 is given with its conserved first and last residue. The D gene is left open where the match is weak. Only part of the rows carry a size: once, few, many, or a class if the clone is expanded.

.	TRBD1	TRBV5-1	TRBJ1-2	CASSFGDRGVGGYTF	TGCGCCAGCAGCTTTGGGGACAGGGGCGTTGGTGGCTACACCTTC
.	TRBD2	TRBV29-1	TRBJ2-1	CSVDRGDDEQFF	TGCAGCGTTGACCGGGGGGACGATGAGCAGTTCTTC
.	.	TRBV7-9	TRBJ2-7	CASSDPGQRGYEQYF	TGTGCCAGCAGCGACCCGGGACAACGAGGATACGAGCAGTACTTC
few	TRBD2	TRBV4-2	TRBJ2-7	CASSREPGLATYYEQYF	TGTGCCAGCAGCCGCGAACCAGGACTAGCTACGTACTACGAGCAGTACTTC
many	.	TRBV5-1	TRBJ2-1	CASSLFGIRYLVFSYNEQFF	TGCGCCAGCAGCTTGTTTGGGATTCGGTACCTGGTATTCTCCTACAATGAGCAGTTCTTC
few	.	TRBV6-1	TRBJ2-2	CASCPRTDYTGELFF	TGTGCCAGCTGTCCGCGGACCGACTACACCGGGGAGCTGTTTTTT
few	TRBD1	TRBV7-9	TRBJ2-5	CASSSGTGTPETQYF	TGTGCCAGCAGCTCCGGGACAGGGACGCCAGAGACCCAGTACTTC
.	TRBD1	TRBV2	TRBJ2-3	CASSEVGQDTDTQYF	TGTGCCAGCAGTGAGGTAGGACAGGACACAGATACGCAGTATTTT
.	TRBD1	TRBV2	TRBJ1-2	CASSPQTGAYGYTF	TGTGCCAGCAGCCCTCAGACAGGGGCCTATGGCTACACCTTC
few	.	TRBV12-3/TRBV12-4	TRBJ2-3	CASSSAGWGGADTQYF	TGTGCCAGCAGTTCCGCCGGGTGGGGTGGCGCAGATACGCAGTATTTT
few	.	TRBV27	TRBJ1-5	CASSSGNSNQPQHF	TGTGCCAGCAGTTCGGGGAATTCCAATCAGCCCCAGCATTTT
.	.	TRBV5-1	TRBJ2-7	CASSLGHRENEQYF	TGCGCCAGCAGCTTGGGTCACAGGGAGAACGAGCAGTACTTC
.	.	TRBV12-3/TRBV12-4	TRBJ2-7	CASSLGLPGGYEQYF	TGTGCCAGCAGTTTAGGGCTACCGGGCGGCTACGAGCAGTACTTC
.	.	TRBV28	TRBJ1-2	CASSLWTTGNYGYTF	TGTGCCAGCAGTTTATGGACCACAGGGAACTATGGCTACACCTTC
.	.	TRBV7-2	TRBJ2-3	CASSLGVRTRTDTQYF	TGTGCCAGCAGCTTAGGGGTCAGGACCCGCACAGATACGCAGTATTTT
many	TRBD2	TRBV5-1	TRBJ2-3	CASSYYGTSGSISPF	TGCGCCAGCAGCTACTACGGGACTAGCGGGTCGATCTCGCCTTTT
.	TRBD2	TRBV3-1	TRBJ2-3	CASSHTSGGRDTQYF	TGTGCCAGCAGCCACACTAGCGGAGGGCGCGATACGCAGTATTTT
many	TRBD2	TRBV6-2/TRBV6-3	TRBJ2-1	CATALAGEYNEQFF	TGTGCCACGGCCCTAGCGGGAGAATACAATGAGCAGTTCTTC
.	TRBD1	TRBV20-1	TRBJ2-1	CSARIGGTGVVNEQFF	TGCAGTGCTAGAATAGGCGGGACAGGGGTAGTCAATGAGCAGTTCTTC
few	TRBD2	TRBV4-3	TRBJ2-2	CASSQIRGLENTGELFF	TGCGCCAGCAGCCAAATACGGGGACTAGAAAACACCGGGGAGCTGTTTTTT
many	.	TRBV4-2	TRBJ2-3	CASSQVGHADTQYF	TGTGCCAGCAGCCAAGTCGGACACGCAGATACGCAGTATTTT
few	.	TRBV5-1	TRBJ1-1	CASSLHPDLLNTEAFF	TGCGCCAGCAGCTTACACCCGGACCTACTGAACACTGAAGCTTTCTTT
.	TRBD2	TRBV20-1	TRBJ2-3	CSALGEGGITDTQYF	TGCAGTGCCCTCGGGGAGGGCGGGATAACAGATACGCAGTATTTT
many	TRBD2	TRBV29-1	TRBJ2-7	CSVRLAGFYEQYF	TGCAGCGTCAGACTAGCGGGGTTCTACGAGCAGTACTTC
.	.	TRBV6-2/TRBV6-3	TRBJ1-1	CASSYLERMNTEAFF	TGTGCCAGCAGTTACCTGGAGCGTATGAACACTGAAGCTTTCTTT
few	TRBD2	TRBV20-1	TRBJ2-7	CSGKLAGGGEQYF	TGCAGTGGAAAACTAGCGGGAGGCGGCGAGCAGTACTTC
few	.	TRBV6-5	TRBJ1-5	CASSYSGYSNQPQHF	TGTGCCAGCAGTTACTCGGGCTATAGCAATCAGCCCCAGCATTTT
.	.	TRBV7-2	TRBJ2-1	CASSLPSFNNEQFF	TGTGCCAGCAGCTTACCGTCGTTTAACAATGAGCAGTTCTTC
few	TRBD2	TRBV7-2	TRBJ2-7	CASSLTGTSGYEQYF	TGTGCCAGCAGTTTAACCGGGACTAGCGGCTACGAGCAGTACTTC
medium-sized	TRBD1	TRBV5-1	TRBJ1-2	CASSRDRLHYGYTF	TGCGCCAGCAGCCGGGACAGGCTCCACTATGGCTACACCTTC